What follows describes a single T cell receptor beta chain. No antigen is known for it. These data come from a study of regulatory T cells in long-lasting Graves disease. Time point of the sample: persistent/refractory GD, antithyroid drugs over 5 years with positive TRAb. Construction of the TCR library relied on RNA isolated from PBMCs. Construction of TCR beta libraries relied on iRepertoire HTBI primers and on Arm-PCR targeting CDR3 regions. One entry per CDR3 protein results from TCRdb running MiXCR on the multiplex PCR reads. The sample shows about 310,000 distinct CDR3 sequences, more than 20% of them seen only once. Study-level results: Persistent Graves' cases showed lower TCR diversity than newly diagnosed cases. Public clonotype sharing was higher in persistent than newly diagnosed patients.

The material was peripheral blood mononuclear cells (PBMCs), obtained when the disease was refractory, from a patient treated with antithyroid drugs. The source is a female donor with Graves disease.

The CDR3 coding sequence is TGTGCCAGCAGTTACGGGCAGTCGAATTCACCCCTCCACTTT. The encoded protein is CASSYGQSNSPLHF. The J gene is TRBJ1-6, the V gene TRBV6-9, with no clear D. Per the germline V gene, CDR1 is MNHGY and CDR2 is SVAAGI. Deletions cut 3 bases from V and 7 bases from J, with 10 bases between. The CDR3 consists of 14 residues.